Following are 32 T cell receptor beta chains from one sample sequenced in a study of cytomegalovirus exposure and HLA in healthy donors (dated by TCRdb to the late 2010s). Library construction relied on the immunoSEQ multiplex PCR assay. A mixture of 60 forward primers for TCR Vbeta segments and 13 reverse primers for TCR Jbeta segments was used in the multiplex PCR. TCRdb provides this immuneACCESS table in a form limited to in-frame rearrangements. Some clones are lacking; in checked studies, under half of them reflect an unresolved V gene, and why the rest are absent is not known. The sample records approximately 97,000 clones, roughly three fifths of which are singletons. 4.5% to 5% of the sample is in the top ten clones. Sequencing was done on a sample of PBMCs. The receptors come from a human donor in good health.

The rearrangement joins TRBV27 to TRBJ2-1; 12 bases fit TRBD2. CDR3 length: 14 amino acids. Per germline, CDR1 MNHEY and CDR2 SMNVEV (reference sequence). The V and J ends lost 6 bases and 3 bases, in that order; junction bases with no gene match: 0. DNA of the CDR3: TGTGCCAGCAGACTAGCGGGAGGCTACAATGAGCAGTTCTTC. This encodes CASRLAGGYNEQFF.

This chain joins TRBV10-3 and TRBJ1-5, with TRBD1 as a possible D gene (5 bases). Germline V gives CDR1 ENHRY, CDR2 SYGVKD. The V end was cut by 2 bases, the J end by 3 bases, with 11 bases between. This CDR3 has 15 amino acids. The CDR3 DNA sequence: TGTGCCATCAGTGAGGGCGGGGCCGACAATCAGCCCCAGCATTTT. This translates into CAISEGGADNQPQHF.

The genes are TRBV5-1 and TRBJ1-3, with 8 bases fitting TRBD1. The germline V gene encodes CDR1 SGHRS and CDR2 YFSETQ. The CDR3 consists of 17 residues. V shed 2 bases, J shed 0 bases, and the junction held 7 bases outside the gene matches. CDR3 protein: CASSLAPGGLSGNTIYF. CDR3 sequence (DNA): TGCGCCAGCAGCTTAGCCCCAGGGGGCCTCTCTGGAAACACCATATATTTT.

The V gene is TRBV5-1, the J gene TRBJ2-2; D unclear. The ends were cut back, 0 bases at V and 2 bases at J, with 5 bases in the middle. The CDR3 is made up of 14 amino acids. CDR1 is SGHRS, CDR2 YFSETQ, per germline. CDR3 sequence reads: CASSLGLNTGELFF. CDR3 DNA: TGCGCCAGCAGCTTGGGACTTAACACCGGGGAGCTGTTTTTT.

The V call is TRBV27, the J call TRBJ2-7; 10 bases line up with TRBD1. Per germline, CDR1 MNHEY and CDR2 SMNVEV (reference sequence). The V gene end was trimmed by 7 bases and the J gene end by 3 bases; junction bases not matched to a gene: 6. The CDR3 is 14 residues long. CDR3 coding DNA: TGTGCCAGCAATGACAGGGGGCCATTCTACGAGCAGTACTTC. Its protein product is CASNDRGPFYEQYF.

There are a few counts of this clone. The gene calls are TRBV7-9 and TRBJ1-1, with D unresolved. CDR1 is SEHNR, CDR2 FQNEAQ, per germline (reference sequence). CDR3 size: 11 residues. The V end was cut by 5 bases, the J end by 8 bases, with 9 bases between. The CDR3 DNA reads as TGTGCCAGCAGCCTCTCCCTGGAAGCTTTCTTT. Residues: CASSLSLEAFF.

The chain employs TRBV7-8 and TRBJ2-5, with D unresolved. Germline CDR1 SGHVS, CDR2 FQNEAQ. Between the trimmed V and J ends, which lost 2 bases and 1 base, there was a span of 8 bases. This CDR3 region has 14 residues. This CDR3 reads CASSLIQIQETQYF. Written as DNA, the CDR3 is TGTGCCAGCAGCTTAATCCAGATCCAAGAGACCCAGTACTTC.

Here the CDR3 reads CASTSRREGHYGYTF. CDR3 coding DNA: TGTGCCAGTACCTCTCGCAGGGAGGGCCACTATGGCTACACCTTC. The chain employs TRBV19 and TRBJ1-2; D might be TRBD1 (5 bases). V lost 7 bases and J lost 3, with 18 bases in between. The CDR3 has 15 residues. The germline gives CDR1 LNHDA, CDR2 SQIVND (reference sequence).

This chain connects TRBV28 to TRBJ2-5; TRBD2 matches at 7 bases. V lost 8 bases to trimming and J lost 1 base; unmatched junction nucleotides: 10. The germline V gene encodes CDR1 MDHEN and CDR2 SYDVKM. The CDR3 extends over 15 amino acids. The CDR3 region is CASGGAGVSQETQYF. The CDR3 DNA follows: TGTGCCAGCGGTGGGGCGGGAGTCTCCCAAGAGACCCAGTACTTC. The full variable domain, completed using reference TRBV28 and TRBJ2-5, is DVKVTQSSRYLVKRTGEKVFLECVQDMDHENMFWYRQDPGLGLRLIYFSYDVKMKEKGDIPEGYSVSREKKERFSLILESASTNQTSMYLCASGGAGVSQETQYFGPGTRLLVL.

This clone was picked up a small number of times. The V and J genes are TRBV4-2 and TRBJ2-2; D possibly corresponds to TRBD2 (6 bases). The CDR3 sequence is 17 residues long. V shed 1 base and J shed 4 bases, with 16 bases lying between them. The germline gives CDR1 LGHNA, CDR2 YNFKEQ. The CDR3 DNA follows: TGTGCCAGCAGCCAAGGGACGGAGGGTTATGGCACCGGGGAGCTGTTTTTT. This encodes CASSQGTEGYGTGELFF.

The V gene is TRBV29-1, the J gene TRBJ1-2; D is unclear. The CDR3 spans 12 residues. CDR1 is SQVTM and CDR2 is ANQGSEA in the germline V gene. Trimming took 0 bases from V and 8 from J, leaving 10 bases between them. The CDR3 sequence is CSVEDRVGGYTF. DNA for the CDR3: TGCAGCGTTGAAGATCGGGTTGGGGGCTACACCTTC.

This clone was detected only a few times. The gene calls are TRBV6-5 and TRBJ2-3; 11 nucleotides agree with TRBD2. Unmatched junction bases numbered 3, after V lost 6 bases and J lost 1 base. CDR3 length: 15 amino acids. Germline values: CDR1 MNHEY, CDR2 SVGAGI. CDR3: CASRGGLAGTDTQYF. The CDR3 DNA is TGTGCCAGCAGGGGGGGACTAGCGGGCACAGATACGCAGTATTTT.

This clone was recorded a few times. This chain links TRBV28 with TRBJ2-3; D is possibly TRBD2 (5 bases). This CDR3 region has 13 residues. V gave up 4 bases and J gave up 5 bases, with 10 bases separating them. Germline CDR1 is MDHEN and CDR2 is SYDVKM. The CDR3 DNA sequence: TGTGCCAGCAGTTCTAACCGGGGAGATACGCAGTATTTT. Translating it yields CASSSNRGDTQYF.

This clone was counted only a few times. CDR3 protein: CASSSKGDTEAFF. The CDR3 nucleotides are TGTGCCAGTAGTAGTAAAGGGGACACTGAAGCTTTCTTT. The chain couples TRBV19 to TRBJ1-1, with a possible D match to TRBD1 (5 bases). Germline CDR1 is LNHDA and CDR2 is SQIVND (reference sequence). This CDR3 region has 13 residues. The ends were cut back, 4 bases at V and 3 bases at J, with 9 bases in the middle.

The chain is built from TRBV19 and TRBJ2-7; 11 positions agree with TRBD2. The J segment lost 3 bases and the V segment lost 6 bases, leaving 4 bases of the junction unmatched. This CDR3 has 14 amino acids. The germline V gene has CDR1 LNHDA and CDR2 SQIVND (reference sequence). For the CDR3, the DNA is TGTGCCAGTAGCATTACTAGCGGGAGCTACGAGCAGTACTTC. Its translation: CASSITSGSYEQYF.

This chain joins TRBV28 and TRBJ2-7; D perhaps matches TRBD2 (5 bases). The CDR3 is 15 amino acids. Per the germline V gene, CDR1 is MDHEN and CDR2 is SYDVKM. With 4 bases removed from V and 2 bases from J, the gap between germline ends came to 15 bases. CDR3 in DNA: TGTGCCAGCAGTTCCGTATACAGCGGCACCTACGAGCAGTACTTC. Translating gives CASSSVYSGTYEQYF.

V is TRBV5-1 and J is TRBJ2-7; D is perhaps TRBD2 (6 bases). Germline-derived CDR1 and CDR2 are SGHRS and YFSETQ. Deletions cut 4 bases from V and 2 bases from J, with 19 bases between. The CDR3 contains 16 residues. In DNA, the CDR3 is TGCGCCAGCAGCACCTCTAGCGCCCGGGCCACCTACGAGCAGTACTTC. It is translated as CASSTSSARATYEQYF.

Written as DNA, the CDR3 is TGTGCCTTCCAAGGACTAGCGGGATCGTTCTTC. It codes for CAFQGLAGSFF. The genes are TRBV30 and TRBJ2-1; TRBD2 matches at 12 bases. The V gene end was trimmed by 7 bases and the J gene end by 15 bases; junction bases not matched to a gene: 7. Germline V gives CDR1 GTSNPN, CDR2 SVGIG (reference sequence). The CDR3 contains 11 residues.

The chain links TRBV6-1 to TRBJ2-7, with 7 positions matching TRBD1. J lost 0 bases, V lost 8 bases, and 7 bases had no gene match. Per the germline V gene, CDR1 is MNHNS and CDR2 is SASEGT. This CDR3 has 14 amino acids. CDR3 in amino acids: CASGLRQGSYEQYF. In DNA form, the CDR3 reads TGTGCCAGCGGCCTTAGACAGGGCTCCTACGAGCAGTACTTC.

The J gene is TRBJ2-2, the V gene TRBV30, with TRBD2 as a possible D gene (6 bases). Germline values: CDR1 GTSNPN, CDR2 SVGIG (reference sequence). The CDR3 has 15 residues. Trimming stripped 1 base from V and 0 bases from J, with 9 bases between. The CDR3 is CAWSGLGANTGELFF. CDR3 DNA: TGTGCCTGGAGTGGACTAGGGGCGAACACCGGGGAGCTGTTTTTT.

This clone appeared a single time. This chain uses TRBV12-2 with TRBJ2-3; the table names TRBD2, a call not compared with the DNA. TRBV12-2 is a known pseudogene. This CDR3 spans 17 amino acids. The CDR3 coding sequence is TGTGCAAGTCGCTTAGCTTACGTCGGGAGCCGCACAGATACGCAGTATTTT. Amino acids: CASRLAYVGSRTDTQYF.

The chain carries TRBV5-4 and TRBJ2-1; 7 bases fit TRBD1. In germline, CDR1 is SGHNT, CDR2 YYREEE (reference sequence). The CDR3 consists of 15 residues. V lost 4 bases, J lost 6 bases, and 10 bases stayed unmatched. The CDR3 spells CASSLLGQEGNEQFF. The DNA of the CDR3 is TGTGCCAGCAGCCTACTCGGACAGGAAGGCAATGAGCAGTTCTTC.

The genes are TRBV11-3 and TRBJ2-1, with a possible D match to TRBD1 (5 bases). CDR3 length: 13 amino acids. Germline assignment: CDR1 SGHNT and CDR2 YENEEA. Trimming cost V 5 bases and J 5 bases, with 10 bases left between them. The CDR3 is CASSRTGHNEQFF. DNA of the CDR3: TGTGCCAGCAGCCGTACAGGCCACAATGAGCAGTTCTTC.

Written as DNA, the CDR3 is TGTGCCAGCAGCAGGGGACATCTCCAAGAGACCCAGTACTTC. The encoded protein is CASSRGHLQETQYF. The chain employs TRBV7-9 and TRBJ2-5; D is possibly TRBD1 (6 bases). The germline CDR1 and CDR2 sequences are SEHNR and FQNEAQ (reference sequence). The germline V and J ends were trimmed by 5 bases and 1 base, with 11 bases remaining between them. CDR3 length: 14 amino acids.

This chain joins TRBV7-6 and TRBJ1-2; D is uncertain. V dropped 5 bases and J dropped 1 base, with 8 bases sitting between them. The V gene's germline CDR1 is SGHVS and CDR2 FNYEAQ. The CDR3 runs 13 residues. In DNA form, the CDR3 reads TGTGCCAGCAGCCGACTCGTTAACTATGGCTACACCTTC. As protein: CASSRLVNYGYTF.

The V call is TRBV7-9, the J call TRBJ2-3; tentative D call: TRBD1 (6 bases). V was clipped by 5 bases and J by 2 bases, with 14 bases between them. This CDR3 is built from 15 residues. Germline CDR1 SEHNR, CDR2 FQNEAQ (reference sequence). The CDR3 coding sequence is TGTGCCAGCAGCCGAATCGACAGGAACACAGATACGCAGTATTTT. Translating it yields CASSRIDRNTDTQYF.

V and J are TRBV7-6 and TRBJ2-1; 9 bases line up with TRBD2. Germline values: CDR1 SGHVS, CDR2 FNYEAQ. The CDR3 length is 14 residues. The V gene end was trimmed by 3 bases and the J gene end by 7 bases; junction bases not matched to a gene: 4. CDR3 sequence: CASSLVAGENEQFF. CDR3 coding DNA: TGTGCCAGCAGCTTGGTAGCGGGAGAGAATGAGCAGTTCTTC.

The rearrangement uses TRBV7-8 and TRBJ2-7, with D possibly TRBD1 on 6 matching bases. The germline V gene has CDR1 SGHVS and CDR2 FQNEAQ. Trimming removed 2 bases at V and 2 bases at J, with 16 bases between. CDR3 length equals 16 residues. CDR3 residues: CASSLSIGRGTYEQYF. The DNA for the CDR3 is TGTGCCAGCAGCTTATCGATAGGCAGGGGAACCTACGAGCAGTACTTC.

This clone came up a few times. The chain employs TRBV5-5 and TRBJ1-1; no clear D gene. CDR1 is SGHKS and CDR2 is YYEKEE in the germline V gene (reference sequence). V was cut by 2 bases and J by 0 bases, with 8 bases left in between. The CDR3 has 14 residues. The CDR3 region is CASSLTAVNTEAFF. The CDR3 coding sequence is TGTGCCAGCAGCTTAACCGCGGTGAACACTGAAGCTTTCTTT.

This rearrangement joins TRBV11-2 to TRBJ2-6; D possibly corresponds to TRBD1 (5 bases). CDR3 length: 16 amino acids. The V and J ends lost 6 bases and 0 bases respectively, with 12 bases between them. CDR1 SGHAT and CDR2 FQNNGV come from the germline V gene. This CDR3 is CASSTGFGSGANVLTF. The CDR3 DNA sequence: TGTGCCAGCAGTACAGGATTCGGCTCTGGGGCCAACGTCCTGACTTTC.

The chain uses TRBV6-5 and TRBJ1-5; maybe TRBD1 (6 bases). The CDR3 covers 14 residues. The germline CDR1 and CDR2 sequences are MNHEY and SVGAGI. The V end was cut by 6 bases, the J end by 3 bases, with 12 bases between. DNA for the CDR3: TGTGCCAGCAGACCACAGGGATACAATCAGCCCCAGCATTTT. This codes for CASRPQGYNQPQHF.

The J gene is TRBJ2-2, the V gene TRBV10-3; a weak D match, TRBD2 (5 bases). Trimming pared 6 bases from V and 3 bases from J, leaving 17 bases between. From germline, CDR1 is ENHRY and CDR2 SYGVKD. The CDR3 loop spans 16 amino acids. Written as DNA, the CDR3 is TGTGCCATCAGCGAGGAGTATGCGGGCGACACCGGGGAGCTGTTTTTT. Translation gives CAISEEYAGDTGELFF.